Following are 31 T cell receptor beta chains from one sample sequenced in a study of cytomegalovirus exposure and HLA in healthy donors. Primers included in the PCR were 60 Vbeta and 13 Jbeta primers. Assay: immunoSEQ multiplex PCR; the TCRdb copy retains only in-frame clones and omits some. The profile shows about 180,000 clones, 75% to 85% of them singletons. Sequencing was done on a sample of PBMCs. Receptor source: a woman in her thirties in good health and CMV-seronegative.

V and J are TRBV5-6 and TRBJ2-3, with D perhaps matching TRBD2 (6 bases). Germline values: CDR1 SGHDT, CDR2 YYEEEE. This CDR3 is 14 amino acids long. Trimming pared 4 bases from V and 6 bases from J, leaving 15 bases between. CDR3 residues: CASSAVGGVDTQYF. DNA for the CDR3: TGTGCCAGCAGCGCCGTAGGAGGGGTGGATACGCAGTATTTT.

This clone has only one observation. The rearrangement links TRBV10-3 to TRBJ2-2; the D gene is possibly TRBD2 (5 bases). V shed 5 bases and J shed 4 bases, with 14 bases lying between them. The CDR3 consists of 15 residues. CDR1 is ENHRY and CDR2 is SYGVKD in the germline V gene. In nucleotides, the CDR3 is TGTGCCATCAGTCCGTTTGGACTCTTCACCGGGGAGCTGTTTTTT. Its protein is CAISPFGLFTGELFF.

The chain couples TRBV6-1 to TRBJ2-7, with 7 positions matching TRBD2. Germline trimming cut 6 bases from V and 2 bases from J; bases unmatched to any gene: 10. In germline, CDR1 is MNHNS, CDR2 SASEGT. The CDR3 has 15 amino acids. In nucleotides, the CDR3 is TGTGCCAGCAGCCCAAGACTAGCCCGGGCCTACGAGCAGTACTTC. Translating gives CASSPRLARAYEQYF.

The J gene is TRBJ2-7, the V gene TRBV5-6; 8 bases fit TRBD1. Germline CDR1 SGHDT, CDR2 YYEEEE. The CDR3 runs to 15 residues. Trimming cost V 2 bases and J 3 bases; bases outside gene matches: 7. CDR3 nucleotides: TGTGCCAGCAGCTTCGTCGCAGGGGGCATCTACGAGCAGTACTTC. Encoded protein: CASSFVAGGIYEQYF.

This clone occurred once. The gene calls are TRBV14 and TRBJ2-7, with a tentative D call TRBD1 (5 bases). V was shortened by 4 bases and J by 1 base, with 11 bases between the two germline ends. The CDR3 spans 14 residues. Germline lookup yields CDR1 SGHDN and CDR2 FVKESK. In DNA form, the CDR3 reads TGTGCCAGCAGCCTGAGGACACCTTCCTACGAGCAGTACTTC. Amino acids: CASSLRTPSYEQYF.

The rearrangement links TRBV6-6 to TRBJ1-1, with a possible D match to TRBD1 (6 bases). The V gene's germline CDR1 is MNHNY and CDR2 SVGAGI (reference sequence). CDR3 length: 16 amino acids. The V and J ends lost 4 bases and 0 bases respectively, with 15 bases between them. The CDR3 bases are TGTGCCAGCAGTTTAAAACAGGGCACCATGAACACTGAAGCTTTCTTT. This gives the protein CASSLKQGTMNTEAFF.

This clone came up once. J is TRBJ2-1 and V is TRBV11-3; D is undetermined. The CDR3 is made up of 13 amino acids. Between the trimmed V and J ends, which lost 3 bases and 4 bases, there was a span of 7 bases. The V gene's germline CDR1 is SGHNT and CDR2 YENEEA. In nucleotides, the CDR3 is TGTGCCAGCAGCTTGGCGGTGTACAATGAGCAGTTCTTC. This translates into CASSLAVYNEQFF.

This clone is a singleton in its sample. The rearrangement joins TRBV28 to TRBJ1-5, with D possibly TRBD1 on 6 matching bases. Germline V CDR1 and CDR2: MDHEN, SYDVKM. The V gene lost 1 base and the J gene lost 2 bases, with 15 bases spanning the gap. The CDR3 is 17 residues long. Written as DNA, the CDR3 is TGTGCCAGCAGTTTATCGATGCTCAGGGGCCGCAATCAGCCCCAGCATTTT. Translating gives CASSLSMLRGRNQPQHF.

The rearrangement links TRBV28 to TRBJ1-5; perhaps TRBD1 as D (6 bases). This CDR3 comprises 17 residues. Trimming left V 6 bases short and J 2 bases short, with 20 bases between. Germline loops: CDR1 MDHEN, CDR2 SYDVKM. The CDR3 DNA is TGTGCCAGCAGGACCTGGGGGCAGGTGAAGGGCAATCAGCCCCAGCATTTT. Residues: CASRTWGQVKGNQPQHF.

The chain has TRBV19 and TRBJ1-1; D is possibly TRBD1 (6 bases). The CDR3 totals 14 residues. Germline V lookup: CDR1 LNHDA, CDR2 SQIVND (reference sequence). The V and J ends lost 6 bases and 8 bases respectively, with 19 bases between them. In nucleotides, the CDR3 is TGTGCCAGTAGCTCACAGGGTACTCCTTCGGAAGCTTTCTTT. This encodes CASSSQGTPSEAFF.

This chain's CDR3 is CASSLSSSSTDTQYF. CDR3 DNA: TGTGCCAGCAGCCTTAGCTCATCTAGCACAGATACGCAGTATTTT. The V call is TRBV9, the J call TRBJ2-3; unclear D gene. V lost 4 bases, J lost 0 bases, and 12 bases lay in between. CDR1 is SGDLS and CDR2 is YYNGEE in the germline V gene. This CDR3 spans 15 amino acids.

This clone was counted between two and nine times. The J gene is TRBJ1-4, the V gene TRBV5-4, with D possibly being TRBD1 (6 bases). Looked up from germline, CDR1 is SGHNT and CDR2 is YYREEE (reference sequence). Trimming removed 2 bases from V and 2 bases from J, with 10 bases in between. The CDR3 covers 15 residues. This CDR3 is CASSFGGRTNEKLFF. CDR3 DNA: TGTGCCAGCAGCTTCGGGGGGCGGACTAATGAAAAACTGTTTTTT.

This chain connects TRBV7-9 to TRBJ1-1; no clear D gene. CDR1 and CDR2 from the germline V gene are SEHNR and FQNEAQ (reference sequence). The CDR3 length is 12 residues. V was shortened by 5 bases and J by 4 bases, with 8 bases between the two germline ends. The CDR3 sequence is CASSRSSTEAFF. CDR3 DNA sequence: TGTGCCAGCAGCCGCAGTTCCACTGAAGCTTTCTTT.

The V call is TRBV10-3, the J call TRBJ2-1, with 7 bases identical to TRBD2. J was trimmed by 7 bases and V by 3 bases; bases with no gene match: 9. CDR1 ENHRY and CDR2 SYGVKD come from the germline V gene. The CDR3 is 15 residues long. DNA of the CDR3: TGTGCCATCAGTGAAATGGGCGGGAGTACTAATGAGCAGTTCTTC. Translating it yields CAISEMGGSTNEQFF.

Only a few counts were recorded for this clone. This chain uses TRBV6-6 with TRBJ1-1; D gene unclear. This CDR3 spans 14 amino acids. In germline, CDR1 is MNHNY, CDR2 SVGAGI (reference sequence). Trimming removed 8 bases from V and 0 bases from J, with 13 bases in between. CDR3 nucleotide sequence: TGTGCCAGCGGCGGTGGATCTATGAACACTGAAGCTTTCTTT. Its protein product is CASGGGSMNTEAFF.

J is TRBJ1-2 and V is TRBV25-1; a possible D gene is TRBD1 (5 bases). The CDR3 length is 13 residues. V gave up 6 bases and J gave up 0 bases, with 8 bases separating them. CDR1 MGHDK and CDR2 SYGVNS come from the germline V gene. The CDR3 loop reads CASSMGPNYGYTF. The CDR3 nucleotides are TGTGCCAGCAGCATGGGGCCTAACTATGGCTACACCTTC.

This chain links TRBV5-1 with TRBJ2-5; 13 nucleotides match TRBD2. The DNA end is a closer match to TRBJ2-7, so the J assignment may be wrong. Germline values: CDR1 SGHRS, CDR2 YFSETQ. The CDR3 sequence is 17 residues long. In DNA, the CDR3 is TGCGCCAGCAGCTGGGGACTAGCGGGAACCAGCTCCTACGAGCAGTACTTC. This codes for CASSWGLAGTSSYEQYF.

The V gene is TRBV29-1, the J gene TRBJ1-2; unclear D gene. This CDR3 spans 12 amino acids. Germline V gene lookup returns CDR1 SQVTM and CDR2 ANQGSEA. The germline V and J ends were trimmed by 3 bases and 1 base, with 6 bases remaining between them. CDR3 protein: CSVDSFNYGYTF. The CDR3, as DNA: TGCAGCGTTGATAGTTTTAACTATGGCTACACCTTC.

The chain couples TRBV5-8 to TRBJ1-2; tentative D call: TRBD1 (6 bases). V lost 0 bases and J lost 8, with 11 bases in between. Germline values: CDR1 SGHTS, CDR2 YDEGEE. This CDR3 spans 13 amino acids. CDR3 amino acids: CASSLDRVIGYTF. Here the CDR3 DNA reads TGTGCCAGCAGCTTGGACAGGGTGATCGGCTACACCTTC. The full variable domain, rest sourced from reference TRBV5-8 and TRBJ1-2, is EAGVTQSPTHLIKTRGQQATLRCSPISGHTSVYWYQQALGLGLQFLLWYDEGEERNRGNFPPRFSGRQFPNYSSELNVNALELEDSALYLCASSLDRVIGYTFGSGTRLTVV.

The chain is built from TRBV5-1 and TRBJ1-4; 9 bases align to TRBD1. Germline V gene sequence: CDR1 SGHRS, CDR2 YFSETQ. Trimming cost V 3 bases and J 8 bases; bases outside gene matches: 8. This CDR3 contains 15 residues. Written as DNA, the CDR3 is TGCGCCAGCAGCTCCAAACAGGGGGCTGAGGAAAAACTGTTTTTT. Amino acids: CASSSKQGAEEKLFF.

As DNA, the CDR3 is TGCAGCGCCGCAGGAGGGGGGGGGAATCAGCCCCAGCATTTT. It is translated as CSAAGGGGNQPQHF. The V and J genes are TRBV29-1 and TRBJ1-5; tentatively, D is TRBD1 (6 bases). V dropped 7 bases and J dropped 4 bases, with 17 bases sitting between them. Germline V gene lookup returns CDR1 SQVTM and CDR2 ANQGSEA. This CDR3 contains 14 residues.

This clone showed up just once. The CDR3 is CAWGAWGSSTDTQYF. CDR3 DNA sequence: TGTGCCTGGGGGGCTTGGGGTTCTAGCACAGATACGCAGTATTTT. This chain joins TRBV30 and TRBJ2-3; D is perhaps TRBD1 (5 bases). Germline V gene lookup returns CDR1 GTSNPN and CDR2 SVGIG (reference sequence). The CDR3 extends over 15 amino acids. V was pared by 5 bases and J by 0 bases, with 15 bases between.

CDR3 loop: CASSVEDAANTGELFF. Written as DNA, the CDR3 is TGTGCCAGCTCCGTGGAGGACGCTGCGAACACCGGGGAGCTGTTTTTT. The V gene is TRBV18, the J gene TRBJ2-2; D might be TRBD2 (5 bases). This CDR3 comprises 16 residues. Germline V gene data show CDR1 as KGHSH and CDR2 as LQKENI. V was pared by 6 bases and J by 0 bases, with 14 bases between. Based on the CDR3 plus reference TRBV18 and TRBJ2-2, the full variable domain is NAGVMQNPRHLVRRRGQEARLRCSPMKGHSHVYWYRQLPEEGLKFMVYLQKENIIDESGMPKERFSAEFPKEGPSILRIQQVVRGDSAAYFCASSVEDAANTGELFFGEGSRLTVL.

This clone was detected only once. The chain is built from TRBV7-6 and TRBJ2-1, with D possibly being TRBD2 (6 bases). The CDR3 is made up of 16 amino acids. Germline V CDR1 and CDR2: SGHVS, FNYEAQ. V was trimmed by 3 bases and J by 3 bases, leaving 15 bases between them. Here the CDR3 reads CASSFLGEALYNEQFF. The CDR3 DNA follows: TGTGCCAGCAGCTTCTTGGGGGAGGCCCTCTACAATGAGCAGTTCTTC.

The chain has TRBV5-1 and TRBJ2-2; TRBD1 aligns across 9 bases. V was pared by 5 bases and J by 6 bases, with 5 bases of the junction left unmatched. The CDR3 runs 14 residues. CDR1 is SGHRS and CDR2 is YFSETQ in the germline V gene. The CDR3 DNA reads as TGCGCCAGCAGTCCGACAGGGGGTTCCGGGGAGCTGTTTTTT. Protein product: CASSPTGGSGELFF.

The chain combines TRBV28 with TRBJ2-1; D gene uncertain. V dropped 7 bases and J dropped 4 bases, with 5 bases sitting between them. The germline CDR1 and CDR2 sequences are MDHEN and SYDVKM. CDR3 size: 11 residues. The CDR3 sequence: CASTRYNEQFF. As DNA, the CDR3 is TGTGCCAGCACCAGATACAATGAGCAGTTCTTC.

This chain joins TRBV2 and TRBJ1-3, with TRBD1 as a possible D gene (5 bases). V was cut by 4 bases and J by 2 bases, with 15 bases left in between. Germline loops: CDR1 SNHLY, CDR2 FYNNEI. The CDR3 spans 16 residues. This chain's CDR3 is CASSVWYGGTGNTIYF. The CDR3 region has the DNA TGTGCCAGCAGTGTGTGGTACGGGGGTACTGGAAACACCATATATTTT.

The CDR3 region is CASSQGTGGFVHEQYF. DNA of the CDR3: TGCGCCAGCAGCCAGGGTACAGGGGGCTTCGTCCACGAGCAGTACTTC. This chain joins TRBV4-1 and TRBJ2-7; 9 nucleotides agree with TRBD1. The CDR3 totals 16 residues. Germline lookup yields CDR1 MGHRA and CDR2 YSYEKL. J was trimmed by 5 bases and V by 3 bases; bases with no gene match: 11.

V usage is TRBV25-1 and J usage is TRBJ1-4; TRBD1 matches 8 bases. Germline assignment: CDR1 MGHDK and CDR2 SYGVNS. The CDR3 consists of 17 residues. Losses at the gene ends were 5 bases for V and 8 bases for J; bases not matched to a gene: 16. As DNA, the CDR3 is TGTGCCAGCAGTACCCCACTTCCTCCAGGGGGCTGGGAAAAACTGTTTTTT. This encodes CASSTPLPPGGWEKLFF.

The chain carries TRBV6-5 and TRBJ2-1; D gene uncertain. The V gene lost 7 bases and the J gene lost 0 bases, with 13 bases spanning the gap. Per germline, CDR1 MNHEY and CDR2 SVGAGI. This CDR3 has 15 residues. CDR3 loop: CASTKDKSSYNEQFF. In DNA, the CDR3 is TGTGCCAGCACCAAAGACAAGAGCTCCTACAATGAGCAGTTCTTC.

The V gene is TRBV5-1, the J gene TRBJ2-3; 12 bases align to TRBD2. Losses at the gene ends were 0 bases for V and 6 bases for J; bases not matched to a gene: 8. Looked up from germline, CDR1 is SGHRS and CDR2 is YFSETQ. This CDR3 is 17 amino acids long. The DNA of the CDR3 is TGCGCCAGCAGCTTGGGGGTTCCGGGACTAGCGGGCGATACGCAGTATTTT. Residues: CASSLGVPGLAGDTQYF. Full variable domain (outside the CDR3, taken from reference TRBV5-1 and TRBJ2-3): KAGVTQTPRYLIKTRGQQVTLSCSPISGHRSVSWYQQTPGQGLQFLFEYFSETQRNKGNFPGRFSGRQFSNSRSEMNVSTLELGDSALYLCASSLGVPGLAGDTQYFGPGTRLTVL.